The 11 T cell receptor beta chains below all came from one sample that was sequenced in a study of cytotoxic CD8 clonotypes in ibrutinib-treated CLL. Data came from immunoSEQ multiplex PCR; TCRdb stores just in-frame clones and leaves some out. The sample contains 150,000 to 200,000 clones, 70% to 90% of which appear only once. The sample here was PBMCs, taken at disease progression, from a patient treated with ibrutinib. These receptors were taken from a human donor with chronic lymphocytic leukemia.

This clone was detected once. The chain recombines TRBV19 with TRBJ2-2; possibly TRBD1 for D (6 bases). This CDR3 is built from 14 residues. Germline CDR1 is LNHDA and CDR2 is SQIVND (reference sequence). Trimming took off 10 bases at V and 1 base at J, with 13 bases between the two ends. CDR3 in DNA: TGTGCCATCCGGGTGGACAGGAACACCGGGGAGCTGTTTTTT. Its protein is CAIRVDRNTGELFF.

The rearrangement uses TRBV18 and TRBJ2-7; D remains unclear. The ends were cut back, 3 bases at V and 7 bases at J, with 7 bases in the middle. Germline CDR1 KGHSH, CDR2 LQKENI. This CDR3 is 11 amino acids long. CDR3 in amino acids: CASSPRREQYF. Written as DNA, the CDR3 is TGTGCCAGCTCACCCCGGCGAGAGCAGTACTTC.

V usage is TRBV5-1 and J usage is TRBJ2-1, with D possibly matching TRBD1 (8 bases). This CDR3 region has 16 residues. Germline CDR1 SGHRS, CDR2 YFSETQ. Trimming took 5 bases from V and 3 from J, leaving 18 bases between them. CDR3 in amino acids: CASRDLQGGHYNEQFF. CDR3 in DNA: TGCGCCAGCAGGGACTTACAGGGGGGGCACTACAATGAGCAGTTCTTC.

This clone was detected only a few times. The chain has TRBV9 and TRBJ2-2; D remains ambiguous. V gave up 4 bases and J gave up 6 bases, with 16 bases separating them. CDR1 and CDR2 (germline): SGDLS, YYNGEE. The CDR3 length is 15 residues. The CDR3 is CASSFRGREAGELFF. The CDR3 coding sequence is TGTGCCAGCAGCTTTCGCGGACGAGAGGCCGGGGAGCTGTTTTTT.

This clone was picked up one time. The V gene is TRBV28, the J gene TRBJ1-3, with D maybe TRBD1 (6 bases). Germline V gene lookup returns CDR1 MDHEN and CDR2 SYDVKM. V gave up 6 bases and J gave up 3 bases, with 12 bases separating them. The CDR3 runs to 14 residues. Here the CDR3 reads CASSRGGFGNTIYF. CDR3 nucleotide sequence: TGTGCCAGCAGCAGAGGGGGATTTGGAAACACCATATATTTT.

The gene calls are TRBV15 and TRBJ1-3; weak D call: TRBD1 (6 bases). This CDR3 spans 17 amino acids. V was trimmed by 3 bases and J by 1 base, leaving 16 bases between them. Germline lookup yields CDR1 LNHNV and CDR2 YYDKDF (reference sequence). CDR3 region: CATSRLQGGYSGNTIYF. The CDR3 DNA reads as TGTGCCACCAGCAGGTTACAAGGGGGATATTCTGGAAACACCATATATTTT.

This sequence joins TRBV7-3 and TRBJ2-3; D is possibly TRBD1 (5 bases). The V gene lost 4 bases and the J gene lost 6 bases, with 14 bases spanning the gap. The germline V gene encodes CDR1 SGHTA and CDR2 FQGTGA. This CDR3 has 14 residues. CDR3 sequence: CASSWGAVGDTQYF. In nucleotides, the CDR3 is TGTGCCAGCAGCTGGGGCGCGGTCGGGGATACGCAGTATTTT.

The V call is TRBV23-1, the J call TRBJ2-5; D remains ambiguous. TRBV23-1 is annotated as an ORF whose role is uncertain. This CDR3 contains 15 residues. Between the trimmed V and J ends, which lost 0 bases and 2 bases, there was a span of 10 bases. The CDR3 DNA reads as TGCGCCAGCAGTCAATCTCAAGAGGTGCAAGAGACCCAGTACTTC. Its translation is CASSQSQEVQETQYF.

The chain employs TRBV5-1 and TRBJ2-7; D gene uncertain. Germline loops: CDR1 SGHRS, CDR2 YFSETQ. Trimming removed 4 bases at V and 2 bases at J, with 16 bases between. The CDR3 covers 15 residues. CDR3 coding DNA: TGCGCCAGCAGCCCCAACCGGCAAGAACCCTACGAGCAGTACTTC. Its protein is CASSPNRQEPYEQYF.

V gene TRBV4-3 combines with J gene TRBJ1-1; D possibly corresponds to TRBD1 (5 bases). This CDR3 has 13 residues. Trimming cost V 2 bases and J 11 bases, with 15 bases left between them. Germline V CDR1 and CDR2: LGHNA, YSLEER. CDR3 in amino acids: CASSQQLRDGAFF. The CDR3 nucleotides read TGCGCCAGCAGCCAACAACTCAGGGACGGGGCTTTCTTT.

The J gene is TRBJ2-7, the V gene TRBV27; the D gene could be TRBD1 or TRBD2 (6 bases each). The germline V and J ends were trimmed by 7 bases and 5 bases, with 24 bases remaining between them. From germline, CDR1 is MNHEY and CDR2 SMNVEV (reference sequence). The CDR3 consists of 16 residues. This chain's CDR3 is CASIARNSRGPDEQYF. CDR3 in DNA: TGTGCCAGCATTGCCCGGAACTCTCGGGGGCCGGACGAGCAGTACTTC.